The 3 T cell receptor beta chains in this list originate from one sample, sequenced in a study of cytomegalovirus exposure and HLA in healthy donors (dated by TCRdb to 2015 to 2018). Receptor libraries were prepared by the immunoSEQ multiplex PCR assay. A mixture of 60 forward primers for TCR Vbeta segments and 13 reverse primers for TCR Jbeta segments was used in the multiplex PCR. TCRdb re-hosts the immuneACCESS table, in-frame sequences only. Its copies lack some clones; in the studies checked, an unresolved V gene accounts for under half of them, and the cause for the rest is not known. This sample holds roughly 170,000 clones; roughly 80% were observed only once. The ten largest make up roughly 4.7% of the sample. Sequenced sample: PBMCs. The receptor source for this set is a woman in her fifties or sixties in good health and CMV-seropositive.

This sequence joins TRBV29-1 and TRBJ2-1; no reliable D call. Germline V gives CDR1 SQVTM, CDR2 ANQGSEA. V gave up 7 bases and J gave up 0 bases, with 10 bases separating them. The CDR3 sequence is 13 residues long. CDR3 amino acids: CSARLSSYNEQFF. For the CDR3, the DNA is TGCAGCGCAAGACTTAGCTCCTACAATGAGCAGTTCTTC.

The V gene is TRBV7-2, the J gene TRBJ2-2, with a tentative D call TRBD2 (5 bases). CDR3 length equals 14 residues. In germline, CDR1 is SGHTA, CDR2 FQGNSA. Trimming cost V 2 bases and J 4 bases, with 8 bases left between them. Written as DNA, the CDR3 is TGTGCCAGCAGCTTAACGGGAATCACCGGGGAGCTGTTTTTT. Its protein product is CASSLTGITGELFF.

The chain carries TRBV27 and TRBJ1-2; D perhaps matches TRBD1 (5 bases). Germline CDR1 reads MNHEY; CDR2 reads SMNVEV (reference sequence). The CDR3 contains 14 residues. V was clipped by 7 bases and J by 6 bases, with 18 bases between them. The CDR3 here is CASKLSGGYDGYTF. The CDR3 DNA reads as TGTGCCAGCAAACTATCGGGGGGGTACGATGGCTACACCTTC.